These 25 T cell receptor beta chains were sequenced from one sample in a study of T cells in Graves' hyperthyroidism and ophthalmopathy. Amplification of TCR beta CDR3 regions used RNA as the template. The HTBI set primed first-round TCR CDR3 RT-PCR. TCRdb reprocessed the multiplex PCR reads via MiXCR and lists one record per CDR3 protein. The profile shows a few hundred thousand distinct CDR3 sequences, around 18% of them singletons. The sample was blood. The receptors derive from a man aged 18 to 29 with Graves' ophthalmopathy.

The CDR3 DNA sequence: TGCGCCAGCAGCTTGGTTAGGACAGACTACGAGCAGTACTTC. It encodes CASSLVRTDYEQYF. The J gene is TRBJ2-7, the V gene TRBV5-1, with D maybe TRBD1 (6 bases). The V end was cut by 0 bases, the J end by 3 bases, with 10 bases between. This CDR3 is 14 amino acids long. Germline lookup yields CDR1 SGHRS and CDR2 YFSETQ.

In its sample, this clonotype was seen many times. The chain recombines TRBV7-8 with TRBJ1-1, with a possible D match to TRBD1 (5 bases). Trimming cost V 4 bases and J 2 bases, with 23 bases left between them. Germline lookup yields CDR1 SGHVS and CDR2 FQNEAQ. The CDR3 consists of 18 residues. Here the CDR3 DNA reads TGTGCCAGCAGCTACACCGGGACGCCGAAAGGGATAAACACTGAAGCTTTCTTT. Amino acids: CASSYTGTPKGINTEAFF. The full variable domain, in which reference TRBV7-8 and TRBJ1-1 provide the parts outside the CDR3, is GAGVSQSPRYKVAKRGQDVALRCDPISGHVSLFWYQQALGQGPEFLTYFQNEAQLDKSGLPSDRFFAERPEGSVSTLKIQRTQQEDSAVYLCASSYTGTPKGINTEAFFGQGTRLTVV.

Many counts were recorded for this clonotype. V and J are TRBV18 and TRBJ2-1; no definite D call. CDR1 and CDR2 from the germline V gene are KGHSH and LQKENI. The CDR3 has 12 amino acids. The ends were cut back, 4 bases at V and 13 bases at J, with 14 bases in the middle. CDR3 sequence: CASSHPSGSQFF. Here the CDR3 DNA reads TGTGCCAGCTCACACCCCTCGGGTTCACAGTTCTTC.

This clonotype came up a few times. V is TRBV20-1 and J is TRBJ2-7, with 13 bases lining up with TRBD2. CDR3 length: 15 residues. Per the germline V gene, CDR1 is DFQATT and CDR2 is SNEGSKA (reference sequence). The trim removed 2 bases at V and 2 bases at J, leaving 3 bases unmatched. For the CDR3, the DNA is TGCAGTGCTAGAACTAGCGGGGGGGCTACCTACGAGCAGTACTTC. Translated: CSARTSGGATYEQYF.

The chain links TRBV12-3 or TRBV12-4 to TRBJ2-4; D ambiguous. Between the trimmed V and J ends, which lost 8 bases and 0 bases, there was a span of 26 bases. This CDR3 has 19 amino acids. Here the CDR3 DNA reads TGTGCCAGCTCACCGCGACGCCCAGCCTCAAGTCTAGCCAAAAACATTCAGTACTTC. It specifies CASSPRRPASSLAKNIQYF.

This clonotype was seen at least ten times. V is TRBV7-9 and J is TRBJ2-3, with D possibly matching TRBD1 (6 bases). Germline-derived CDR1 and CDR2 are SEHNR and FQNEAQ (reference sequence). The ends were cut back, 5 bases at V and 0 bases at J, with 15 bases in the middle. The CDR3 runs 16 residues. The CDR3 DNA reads TGTGCCAGCAGCCGACAACCAGGGGCTAGCACAGATACGCAGTATTTT. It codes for CASSRQPGASTDTQYF. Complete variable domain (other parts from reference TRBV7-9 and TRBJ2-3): DTGVSQNPRHKITKRGQNVTFRCDPISEHNRLYWYRQTLGQGPEFLTYFQNEAQLEKSRLLSDRFSAERPKGSFSTLEIQRTEQGDSAMYLCASSRQPGASTDTQYFGPGTRLTVL.

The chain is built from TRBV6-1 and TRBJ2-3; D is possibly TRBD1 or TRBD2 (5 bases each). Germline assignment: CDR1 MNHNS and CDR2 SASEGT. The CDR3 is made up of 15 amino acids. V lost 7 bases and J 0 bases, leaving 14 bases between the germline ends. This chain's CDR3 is CASKYPGPSTDTQYF. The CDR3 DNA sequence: TGTGCCAGCAAATACCCGGGACCTAGCACAGATACGCAGTATTTT.

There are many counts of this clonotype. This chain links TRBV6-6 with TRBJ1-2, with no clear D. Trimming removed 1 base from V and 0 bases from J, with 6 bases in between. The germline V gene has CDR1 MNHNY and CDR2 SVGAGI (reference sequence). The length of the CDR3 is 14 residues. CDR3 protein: CASSYYRTNYGYTF. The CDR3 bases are TGTGCCAGCAGTTACTACCGAACTAACTATGGCTACACCTTC.

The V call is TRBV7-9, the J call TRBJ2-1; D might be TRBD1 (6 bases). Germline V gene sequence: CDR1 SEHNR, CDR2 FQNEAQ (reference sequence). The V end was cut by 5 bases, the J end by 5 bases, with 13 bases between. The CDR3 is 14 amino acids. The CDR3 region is CASSQGQGNNEQFF. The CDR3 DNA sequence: TGTGCCAGCAGCCAGGGGCAGGGAAACAATGAGCAGTTCTTC.

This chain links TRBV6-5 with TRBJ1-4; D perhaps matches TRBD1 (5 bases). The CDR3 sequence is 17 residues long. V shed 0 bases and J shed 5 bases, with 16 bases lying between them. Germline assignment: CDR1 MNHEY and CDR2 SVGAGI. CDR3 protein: CASSYSIPSGGNEKLFF. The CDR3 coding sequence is TGTGCCAGCAGTTACTCGATCCCCTCCGGGGGGAATGAAAAACTGTTTTTT.

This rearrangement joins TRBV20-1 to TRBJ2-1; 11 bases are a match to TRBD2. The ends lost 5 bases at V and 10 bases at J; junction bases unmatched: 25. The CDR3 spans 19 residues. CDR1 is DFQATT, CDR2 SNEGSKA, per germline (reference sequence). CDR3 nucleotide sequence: TGCAGTGCTGGAAATCTGGCTAGCGGGGGGCACTACAATTTCTGGGAGCAGTTCTTC. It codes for CSAGNLASGGHYNFWEQFF.

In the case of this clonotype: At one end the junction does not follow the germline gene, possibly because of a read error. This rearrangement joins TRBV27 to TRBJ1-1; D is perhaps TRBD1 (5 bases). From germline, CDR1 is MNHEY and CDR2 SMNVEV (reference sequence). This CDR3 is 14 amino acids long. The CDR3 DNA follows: TGTGCCAGCAGTGGCTCAGGGATGAACACTGAAGCTCTCTTT. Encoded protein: CASSGSGMNTEALF.

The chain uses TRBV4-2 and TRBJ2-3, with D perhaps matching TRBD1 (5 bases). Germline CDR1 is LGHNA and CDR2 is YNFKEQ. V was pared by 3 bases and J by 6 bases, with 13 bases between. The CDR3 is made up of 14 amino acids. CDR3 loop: CASSHSSGPDTQYF. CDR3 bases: TGTGCCAGCAGCCATTCATCAGGGCCCGATACGCAGTATTTT.

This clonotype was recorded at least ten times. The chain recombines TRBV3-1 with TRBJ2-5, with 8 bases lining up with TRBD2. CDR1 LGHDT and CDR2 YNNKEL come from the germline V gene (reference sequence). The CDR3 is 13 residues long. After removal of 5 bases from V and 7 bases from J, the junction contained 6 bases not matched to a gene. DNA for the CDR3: TGTGCCAGCAGCGCCGGGACTAGTGGGACCCAGTACTTC. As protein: CASSAGTSGTQYF.

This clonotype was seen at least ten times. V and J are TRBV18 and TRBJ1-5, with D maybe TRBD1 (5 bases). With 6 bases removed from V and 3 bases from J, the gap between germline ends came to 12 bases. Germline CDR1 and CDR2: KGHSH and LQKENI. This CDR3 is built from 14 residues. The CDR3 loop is CASSLDINNQPQHF. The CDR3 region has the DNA TGTGCCAGCTCGCTGGACATCAACAATCAGCCCCAGCATTTT.

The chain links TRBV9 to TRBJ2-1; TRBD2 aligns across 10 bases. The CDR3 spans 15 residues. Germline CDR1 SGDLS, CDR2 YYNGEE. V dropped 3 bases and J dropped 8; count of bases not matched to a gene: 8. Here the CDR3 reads CASSGLAGVEHEQFF. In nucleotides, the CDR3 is TGTGCCAGCAGCGGGCTAGCGGGGGTAGAGCATGAGCAGTTCTTC.

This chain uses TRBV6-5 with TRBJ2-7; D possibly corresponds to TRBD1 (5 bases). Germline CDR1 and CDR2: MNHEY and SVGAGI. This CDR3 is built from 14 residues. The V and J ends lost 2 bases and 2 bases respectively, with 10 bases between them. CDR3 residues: CASSYQGSAYEQYF. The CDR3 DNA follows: TGTGCCAGCAGTTACCAGGGCAGTGCCTACGAGCAGTACTTC.

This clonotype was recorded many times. CDR3 coding DNA: TGTGCCAGCCTACAGGGGATCAATCAGCCCCAGCATTTT. This encodes CASLQGINQPQHF. This sequence joins TRBV2 and TRBJ1-5; the match to TRBD1 covers 7 bases. The CDR3 consists of 13 residues. The J segment lost 3 bases and the V segment lost 8 bases, leaving 4 bases of the junction unmatched. Germline values: CDR1 SNHLY, CDR2 FYNNEI.

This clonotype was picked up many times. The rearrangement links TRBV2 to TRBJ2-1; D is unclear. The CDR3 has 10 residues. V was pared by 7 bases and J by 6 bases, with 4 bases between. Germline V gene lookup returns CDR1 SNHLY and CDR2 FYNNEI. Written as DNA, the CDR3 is TGTGCCAGCATTAGCAATGAGCAGTTCTTC. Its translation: CASISNEQFF.

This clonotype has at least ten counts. The CDR3 protein is CASSETGTSGGAQETQYF. The CDR3 DNA is TGTGCCAGCAGCGAAACCGGGACTAGCGGGGGGGCCCAAGAGACCCAGTACTTC. This rearrangement joins TRBV7-3 to TRBJ2-5; 16 nucleotides agree with TRBD2. The CDR3 length is 18 residues. Germline CDR1 reads SGHTA; CDR2 reads FQGTGA. V gave up 5 bases and J gave up 1 base; unmatched junction bases: 7. The entire variable domain, with the rest obtained from reference TRBV7-3 and TRBJ2-5, is as follows: GAGVSQTPSNKVTEKGKYVELRCDPISGHTALYWYRQSLGQGPEFLIYFQGTGAADDSGLPNDRFFAVRPEGSVSTLKIQRTERGDSAVYLCASSETGTSGGAQETQYFGPGTRLLVL.

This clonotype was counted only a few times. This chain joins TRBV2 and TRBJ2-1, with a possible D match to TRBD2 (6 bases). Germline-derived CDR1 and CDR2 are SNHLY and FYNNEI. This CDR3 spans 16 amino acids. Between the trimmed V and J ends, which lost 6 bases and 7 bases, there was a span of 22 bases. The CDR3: CASRPELAMGLNEQFF. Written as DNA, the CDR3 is TGTGCCAGCAGGCCGGAACTAGCTATGGGTTTGAATGAGCAGTTCTTC. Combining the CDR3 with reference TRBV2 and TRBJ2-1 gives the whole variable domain EPEVTQTPSHQVTQMGQEVILRCVPISNHLYFYWYRQILGQKVEFLVSFYNNEISEKSEIFDDQFSVERPDGSNFTLKIRSTKLEDSAMYFCASRPELAMGLNEQFFGPGTRLTVL.

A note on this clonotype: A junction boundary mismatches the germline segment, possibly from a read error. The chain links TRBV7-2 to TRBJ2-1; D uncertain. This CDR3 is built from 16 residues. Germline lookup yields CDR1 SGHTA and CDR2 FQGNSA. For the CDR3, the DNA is TGTGTCAGCAGCTTAGTTGCTCCGAGCTCCTACAATGAGCAGTTCTTC. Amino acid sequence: CVSSLVAPSSYNEQFF.

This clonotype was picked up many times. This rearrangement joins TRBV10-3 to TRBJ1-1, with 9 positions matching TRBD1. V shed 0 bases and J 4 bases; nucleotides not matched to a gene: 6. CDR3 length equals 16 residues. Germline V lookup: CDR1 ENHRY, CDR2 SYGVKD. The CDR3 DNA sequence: TGTGCCATCAGTGAGTCTAACAGGGGGCTGAGCACTGAAGCTTTCTTT. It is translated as CAISESNRGLSTEAFF.

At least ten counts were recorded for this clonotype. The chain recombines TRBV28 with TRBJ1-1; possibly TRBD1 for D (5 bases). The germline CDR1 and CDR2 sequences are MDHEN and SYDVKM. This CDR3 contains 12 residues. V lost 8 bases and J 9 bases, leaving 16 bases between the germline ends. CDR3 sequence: CASYGETAQAFF. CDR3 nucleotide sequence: TGTGCCAGCTACGGGGAGACAGCTCAAGCTTTCTTT.

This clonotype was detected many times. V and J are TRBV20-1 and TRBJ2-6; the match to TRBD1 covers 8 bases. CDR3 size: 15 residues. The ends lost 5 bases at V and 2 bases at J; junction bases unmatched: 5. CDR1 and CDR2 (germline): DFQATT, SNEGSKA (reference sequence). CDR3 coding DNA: TGCAGTGCTGGGTCAGGGGGCGCTGGGGCCAACGTCCTGACTTTC. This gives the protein CSAGSGGAGANVLTF.